The 16 T cell receptor beta chains in this list originate from one sample, sequenced in a study of blood T cell repertoires in COVID-19. The repertoire was sequenced with immunoSEQ multiplex PCR; TCRdb's copy has only in-frame clones and lacks some. The sample includes roughly 300,000 clones, approximately 82% seen only once; the top ten take approximately 1.3%. Sequenced: peripheral blood. The receptors were sampled from a woman aged 50 to 60 with acute or convalescent COVID-19.

This chain connects TRBV30 to TRBJ1-2; TRBD1 matches at 8 bases. CDR1 and CDR2 from the germline V gene are GTSNPN and SVGIG (reference sequence). The CDR3 totals 14 residues. The ends lost 3 bases at V and 5 bases at J; junction bases unmatched: 8. In DNA form, the CDR3 reads TGTGCCTGGAGCGCCGGACAGGGCGCATATGGCTACACCTTC. Its protein is CAWSAGQGAYGYTF.

The chain couples TRBV7-9 to TRBJ1-1, with 9 bases that match TRBD1. The CDR3 runs 13 residues. Germline V gives CDR1 SEHNR, CDR2 FQNEAQ (reference sequence). The V segment lost 5 bases and the J segment 4 bases; nucleotides outside the gene matches: 2. CDR3: CASSQTGGTEAFF. In DNA, the CDR3 is TGTGCCAGCAGCCAGACAGGGGGCACTGAAGCTTTCTTT.

This clone was seen only once. The chain links TRBV18 to TRBJ1-5; D not certain. Germline loops: CDR1 KGHSH, CDR2 LQKENI. There are 13 residues in the CDR3. Between the trimmed V and J ends, which lost 4 bases and 7 bases, there was a span of 11 bases. CDR3 DNA sequence: TGTGCCAGCTCACAAGCGGAAAGGCAGCCCCAGCATTTT. Translating gives CASSQAERQPQHF.

The V gene is TRBV29-1, the J gene TRBJ1-4; no clear D gene. The germline V and J ends were trimmed by 4 bases and 10 bases, with 10 bases remaining between them. The CDR3 is 11 amino acids. CDR1 is SQVTM, CDR2 ANQGSEA, per germline. CDR3 residues: CSVAQEGKLFF. The CDR3 DNA is TGCAGCGTTGCCCAGGAGGGAAAACTGTTTTTT.

CDR3: CASSLGGQGSNEQFF. The CDR3 bases are TGCGCCAGCAGCTTGGGGGGACAGGGATCCAATGAGCAGTTCTTC. This chain uses TRBV5-1 with TRBJ2-1; TRBD1 matches 9 bases. With 0 bases clipped from V and 6 bases from J, the junction kept 4 bases outside the gene matches. The germline V gene has CDR1 SGHRS and CDR2 YFSETQ. This CDR3 contains 15 residues.

V usage is TRBV15 and J usage is TRBJ2-6; tentatively, D is TRBD2 (5 bases). The germline V and J ends were trimmed by 4 bases and 0 bases, with 16 bases remaining between them. This CDR3 contains 18 residues. Germline-derived CDR1 and CDR2 are LNHNV and YYDKDF (reference sequence). CDR3 residues: CATSTNGETSSGANVLTF. CDR3 in DNA: TGTGCCACCAGCACGAATGGGGAGACCAGCTCTGGGGCCAACGTCCTGACTTTC.

The chain has TRBV5-8 and TRBJ2-2; 7 bases agree with TRBD1. The CDR3 length is 16 residues. Germline V gene sequence: CDR1 SGHTS, CDR2 YDEGEE. Unmatched junction bases numbered 11, after V lost 4 bases and J lost 5 bases. The CDR3 spells CASSHTLTGWTGELFF. The CDR3 DNA reads as TGTGCCAGCAGCCATACGCTGACAGGGTGGACCGGGGAGCTGTTTTTT.

This chain joins TRBV6-4 and TRBJ1-1; weak D call: TRBD1 (6 bases). Between the trimmed V and J ends, which lost 3 bases and 8 bases, there was a span of 22 bases. The CDR3 spans 16 residues. The germline gives CDR1 MRHNA, CDR2 SNTAGT. The DNA of the CDR3 is TGTGCCAGCAGTGAAGTAGGTGGGGGGGCTCATTCGGAAGCTTTCTTT. Protein sequence: CASSEVGGGAHSEAFF.

This clone was counted a few times. The sample has other DNA sequences that encode this CDR3 too. This sequence joins TRBV5-1 and TRBJ1-4; possible D gene TRBD1, 6 bases. With 7 bases removed from V and 0 bases from J, the gap between germline ends came to 7 bases. The germline V gene encodes CDR1 SGHRS and CDR2 YFSETQ. CDR3 length: 13 residues. In DNA form, the CDR3 reads TGCGCCAGCCAGGGGTCAACTAATGAAAAACTGTTTTTT. Encoded protein: CASQGSTNEKLFF.

The J gene is TRBJ2-7, the V gene TRBV6-6; 11 bases fit TRBD2. The CDR3 consists of 15 residues. V gave up 5 bases and J gave up 4 bases; unmatched junction bases: 7. Germline V lookup: CDR1 MNHNY, CDR2 SVGAGI (reference sequence). The CDR3 sequence: CASSKLAGEGYEQYF. The CDR3 region has the DNA TGTGCCAGCAGTAAACTAGCGGGAGAGGGTTACGAGCAGTACTTC.

This clone was counted a few times. V is TRBV3-1 (or the pseudogene TRBV3-2) and J is TRBJ2-7, with a weak D call TRBD2 (5 bases). The CDR3 runs 13 residues. CDR1 is LGHDT, CDR2 YNNKEL, per germline (reference sequence). V shed 1 base and J shed 6 bases, with 10 bases lying between them. CDR3 sequence (DNA): TGTGCCAGCAGCCAAGGACGGGGAGCCGAGCAGTACTTC. Its translation: CASSQGRGAEQYF.

The rearrangement links TRBV3-1 (or the pseudogene TRBV3-2) to TRBJ2-3, with TRBD1 identical over 7 bases. V was clipped by 7 bases and J by 3 bases; unmatched bases: 10. Germline V gives CDR1 LGHDT, CDR2 YNNKEL (reference sequence). This CDR3 has 15 residues. The CDR3 coding sequence is TGTGCCAGCAACCCGACAGGGATGGTAACAGATACGCAGTATTTT. Protein product: CASNPTGMVTDTQYF.

This chain connects TRBV7-2 to TRBJ2-1; 13 bases align to TRBD2. The V gene end was trimmed by 5 bases and the J gene end by 8 bases; junction bases not matched to a gene: 3. The germline V gene encodes CDR1 SGHTA and CDR2 FQGNSA. This CDR3 has 14 amino acids. The CDR3 DNA is TGTGCCAGCAGCATCGGACTAGCGGGAGATGAGCAGTTCTTC. Protein product: CASSIGLAGDEQFF.

The V and J genes are TRBV18 and TRBJ1-5; 7 bases line up with TRBD1. Germline CDR1 is KGHSH and CDR2 is LQKENI. Germline trimming cut 3 bases from V and 6 bases from J; bases unmatched to any gene: 11. This CDR3 contains 16 residues. DNA for the CDR3: TGTGCCAGCTCACCCTCAGGACAGGCGGCCGGTCAGCCCCAGCATTTT. Translating gives CASSPSGQAAGQPQHF.

The chain carries TRBV6-6 and TRBJ1-2, with a possible D match to TRBD1 (5 bases). The germline gives CDR1 MNHNY, CDR2 SVGAGI (reference sequence). The CDR3 length is 12 residues. The V end was cut by 6 bases, the J end by 8 bases, with 13 bases between. The CDR3 is CASSPAGVGYTF. CDR3 bases: TGTGCCAGCAGCCCCGCGGGGGTCGGCTACACCTTC.

J is TRBJ2-5 and V is TRBV7-2, with 8 bases aligning to TRBD2. V gave up 6 bases and J gave up 4 bases; unmatched junction bases: 10. Germline V gene lookup returns CDR1 SGHTA and CDR2 FQGNSA. The CDR3 consists of 15 residues. The CDR3 here is CASSRGLGEGETQYF. The CDR3 nucleotides read TGTGCCAGCAGTCGGGGACTAGGGGAAGGAGAGACCCAGTACTTC.